The clone carrying this T cell receptor beta chain has a handful of counts. Its antigen is as yet unknown. The sample originates from a study of early T cells in non-severe SARS-CoV-2 infection. Study-level results: Matching with VDJdb favored anti-spike CD8 responses (missing private and CD4 specificities).

V was trimmed by 5 bases and J by 3 bases, leaving 14 bases between them. Germline CDR1 reads MDHEN; CDR2 reads SYDVKM. The CDR3 is made up of 14 amino acids. The protocol attached unique molecular identifiers to individual cDNA molecules. MiXCR was run by TCRdb on the 5' RACE reads, yielding one entry per CDR3 protein. The table has 50,000 to 70,000 distinct CDR3 sequences, 5.5% to 7% seen once. The sample was whole blood, taken at baseline. The clonotype comes from an adult who was a healthcare worker with PCR-confirmed SARS-CoV-2 infection or an uninfected control (not recorded which). This chain connects TRBV28 to TRBJ2-7; perhaps TRBD1 as D (6 bases). CDR3 bases: TGTGCCAGCAGTCGACAGGCGATCGACTACGAGCAGTACTTC. Encoded protein: CASSRQAIDYEQYF. Together with reference TRBV28 and TRBJ2-7, the CDR3 gives the full variable domain: DVKVTQSSRYLVKRTGEKVFLECVQDMDHENMFWYRQDPGLGLRLIYFSYDVKMKEKGDIPEGYSVSREKKERFSLILESASTNQTSMYLCASSRQAIDYEQYFGPGTRLTVT.